This T cell receptor (beta chain) emerged from a study of response to subunit inactivated influenza vaccine. Study findings and constraints: Each seasonal influenza vaccination recruits few new T cells, the authors suggested.

One entry per CDR3 protein, called by TCRdb with MiXCR from the RT-PCR reads. The sample has hundreds of thousands of distinct CDR3 sequences; roughly 18% are singletons. The CDR3 covers 16 residues. Germline CDR1 and CDR2: SEHNR and FQNEAQ (reference sequence). V was cut by 5 bases and J by 4 bases, with 17 bases left in between. This clonotype was counted a few times. Its antigen is as yet unknown. This specimen was PBMCs from blood, taken about 5 days after vaccination. V and J are TRBV7-9 and TRBJ2-2, with D possibly matching TRBD1 (6 bases). The receptor was derived from a man aged 45-65 years who received an inactivated influenza vaccine. The CDR3 here is CASSQDGQGRTGELFF. DNA for the CDR3: TGTGCCAGCAGCCAAGACGGCCAGGGGCGCACCGGGGAGCTGTTTTTT.